These 7 T cell receptor beta chains were all obtained from the same sample, sequenced in a study of cytomegalovirus exposure and HLA in healthy donors. The PCR employed 60 Vbeta primers together with 13 Jbeta primers. The protocol was immunoSEQ multiplex PCR, while the TCRdb copy is restricted to in-frame clones and leaves out a portion. The repertoire includes over 200,000 clones, around 64% of them detected once, and 2.6% sits in the top ten. The sequenced sample consisted of PBMCs. These receptor sequences come from a middle-aged man in good health and CMV-seropositive.

This clone appeared a single time. This sequence joins TRBV7-2 and TRBJ2-3, with TRBD1 matching over 10 bases. The CDR3 runs 15 residues. The germline V gene has CDR1 SGHTA and CDR2 FQGNSA. The J segment lost 6 bases and the V segment lost 3 bases, leaving 6 bases of the junction unmatched. This chain's CDR3 is CASSLGDRGGDTQYF. For the CDR3, the DNA is TGTGCCAGCAGCTTGGGGGACAGGGGAGGGGATACGCAGTATTTT.

The sample holds a few counts of this clone. This sequence joins TRBV2 and TRBJ2-1, with 7 positions matching TRBD2. The CDR3 is 15 amino acids. Germline CDR1 reads SNHLY; CDR2 reads FYNNEI. The V and J ends lost 4 bases and 1 base, in that order; junction bases with no gene match: 4. The CDR3, as DNA: TGTGCCAGCAGTGGAGGGCGGGGGTCCTACAATGAGCAGTTCTTC. Residues: CASSGGRGSYNEQFF. The variable domain in full, with the rest retrieved from reference TRBV2 and TRBJ2-1, is EPEVTQTPSHQVTQMGQEVILRCVPISNHLYFYWYRQILGQKVEFLVSFYNNEISEKSEIFDDQFSVERPDGSNFTLKIRSTKLEDSAMYFCASSGGRGSYNEQFFGPGTRLTVL.

The CDR3 is CASSDRGRYQETQYF. In DNA, the CDR3 is TGTGCCAGCAGTGATCGGGGGAGGTACCAAGAGACCCAGTACTTC. This chain links TRBV6-4 with TRBJ2-5; TRBD2 is a possible D gene (6 bases). Trimming stripped 3 bases from V and 0 bases from J, with 11 bases between. The CDR3 extends over 15 amino acids. Looked up from germline, CDR1 is MRHNA and CDR2 is SNTAGT.

V gene TRBV5-1 combines with J gene TRBJ2-7, with no clear D. Germline V CDR1 and CDR2: SGHRS, YFSETQ. With 6 bases removed from V and 0 bases from J, the gap between germline ends came to 13 bases. The CDR3 has 14 residues. CDR3 DNA: TGCGCCAGCACCCCCGGAGATAGCTCCTACGAGCAGTACTTC. This codes for CASTPGDSSYEQYF.

This sequence joins TRBV5-4 and TRBJ2-1; 7 bases map to TRBD1. The junction had 8 bases not matched to a gene; V was cut back by 4 bases and J by 1 base. The CDR3 runs to 16 residues. Looked up from germline, CDR1 is SGHNT and CDR2 is YYREEE (reference sequence). The DNA for the CDR3 is TGTGCCAGCAGCCCCGAAACAGGGGAGTCCTACAATGAGCAGTTCTTC. It yields the protein CASSPETGESYNEQFF. The whole variable domain, remainder taken from reference TRBV5-4 and TRBJ2-1, is ETGVTQSPTHLIKTRGQQVTLRCSSQSGHNTVSWYQQALGQGPQFIFQYYREEENGRGNFPPRFSGLQFPNYSSELNVNALELDDSALYLCASSPETGESYNEQFFGPGTRLTVL.

The rearrangement joins TRBV10-3 to TRBJ2-2, with 9 bases lining up with TRBD2. The CDR3 totals 15 residues. The trim removed 10 bases at V and 0 bases at J, leaving 6 bases unmatched. Germline-derived CDR1 and CDR2 are ENHRY and SYGVKD. For the CDR3, the DNA is TGTGCCACAAGTCTAGCGGGAACGAACACCGGGGAGCTGTTTTTT. This translates into CATSLAGTNTGELFF.

This clone has a handful of counts. The chain carries TRBV14 and TRBJ1-1; D may be TRBD1 (6 bases). The germline CDR1 and CDR2 sequences are SGHDN and FVKESK. This CDR3 is 13 amino acids long. V lost 0 bases and J lost 6, with 8 bases in between. The CDR3 coding sequence is TGTGCCAGCAGCCAAGAACAGGGCGCTGAAGCTTTCTTT. It encodes CASSQEQGAEAFF.